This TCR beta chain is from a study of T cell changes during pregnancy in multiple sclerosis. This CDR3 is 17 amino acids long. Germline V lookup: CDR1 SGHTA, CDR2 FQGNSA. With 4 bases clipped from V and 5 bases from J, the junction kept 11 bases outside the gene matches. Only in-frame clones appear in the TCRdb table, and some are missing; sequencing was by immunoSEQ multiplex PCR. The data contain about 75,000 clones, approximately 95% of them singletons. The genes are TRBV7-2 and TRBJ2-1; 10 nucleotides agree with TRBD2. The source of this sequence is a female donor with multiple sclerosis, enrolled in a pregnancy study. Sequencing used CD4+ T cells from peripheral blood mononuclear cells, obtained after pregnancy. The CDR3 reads CASSSGASGSLNNEQFF. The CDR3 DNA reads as TGTGCCAGCAGCTCAGGGGCTAGCGGGAGTCTCAACAATGAGCAGTTCTTC.